These T cell receptor beta chains were read from a single sample in a study of response to subunit inactivated influenza vaccine. TCRdb reanalysed the RT-PCR reads using MiXCR and keeps one entry per CDR3 protein. The sample has about 520,000 distinct CDR3 sequences, 10% to 11% seen once. The sample consisted of PBMCs from blood, taken roughly 48 days after vaccination. Source of these receptors: a man between 50 and 59 years old who received an inactivated influenza vaccine. CDR3s include the opening cysteine and the closing phenylalanine or tryptophan. A D gene is named only where the DNA matches it firmly. The listing skips clone size in some rows; elsewhere it reads once, few, many or a size class.

TRBD1,TRBV7-9,TRBJ2-3,-,TGTGCCAGCAGTACACCCTCCGGGACAGTTAAGTATTTT,CASSTPSGTVKYF
-,TRBV5-6,TRBJ2-2,many,TGTGCCAGCAGCTTATTAAACACCGGGGAGCTGTTTTTT,CASSLLNTGELFF
-,TRBV5-1,TRBJ1-6,-,TGCGCCAGCAGCTTGGGTGGTTCTAGTAATTCACCCCTCCACTTT,CASSLGGSSNSPLHF
-,TRBV7-9,TRBJ2-7,many,TGTGCCAGCAGCTTAGGGACGACCTACGAGCAGTACTTC,CASSLGTTYEQYF
TRBD1,TRBV5-1,TRBJ2-5,few,TGCGCCAGCAGCTTGTCCCCGACAGGGCAAGAGACCCAGTACTTC,CASSLSPTGQETQYF
-,TRBV12-3/TRBV12-4,TRBJ1-4,many,TGTGCCAGCAGTTTAATGCAGGGTCGCCTTAGTGAAAAACTGTTTTTT,CASSLMQGRLSEKLFF
TRBD1,TRBV9,TRBJ2-5,-,TGTGCCAGCAGCGTTGACAGGGGGAGGCAAGAGACCCAGTACTTC,CASSVDRGRQETQYF
TRBD1,TRBV5-1,TRBJ1-5,-,TGCGCCAGCAGTACTGGGGACAGGAATCAGCCCCAGCATTTT,CASSTGDRNQPQHF
-,TRBV10-1,TRBJ2-7,-,TGCGCCAGCAGTGAGGCCGGGACACGCTACGAGCAGTACTTC,CASSEAGTRYEQYF
-,TRBV7-9,TRBJ1-4,-,TGTGCCAGCAGCCCGGACAGTACCAGGAAACTGTTTTTT,CASSPDSTRKLFF
TRBD1,TRBV7-9,TRBJ2-5,-,TGTGCCAGCAGCTCCGGGACAGGGAACCAAGAGACCCAGTACTTC,CASSSGTGNQETQYF
TRBD1,TRBV7-2,TRBJ1-1,many,TGTGCCAGCATCCCGGGGACAGGTTACACTGAAGCTTTCTTT,CASIPGTGYTEAFF
TRBD2,TRBV5-1,TRBJ2-1,few,TGCGCCAGCAGCCCAACCTTAGCGGGACCGGGAGGCGAGCAGTTCTTC,CASSPTLAGPGGEQFF
TRBD2,TRBV6-1,TRBJ2-1,few,TGTGCCAGCAGTAGGACCGGGACTAGCGTCTACAATGAGCAGTTCTTC,CASSRTGTSVYNEQFF
TRBD1,TRBV5-1,TRBJ2-1,many,TGCGCCAGCAGCTTGCCACAGGGGACTGAGCAGTTCTTC,CASSLPQGTEQFF
TRBD2,TRBV3-1,TRBJ2-1,-,TGTGCCAGCAGCCAAGGTCGGACTAGCGGGAGGGAAGAGCAGTTCTTC,CASSQGRTSGREEQFF
-,TRBV6-2/TRBV6-3,TRBJ2-3,-,TGTGCCAGCAGTGGCCTGATGGTCCCTGGCACAGATACGCAGTATTTT,CASSGLMVPGTDTQYF
-,TRBV5-1,TRBJ2-1,-,TGCGCCAGCAGCTTGGTATCGGGCAGCTCCTACAATGAGCAGTTCTTC,CASSLVSGSSYNEQFF
-,TRBV10-3,TRBJ2-3,few,TGTGCCATCAGTGAGGATAGGTCCATCTCTAGCACAGATACGCAGTATTTT,CAISEDRSISSTDTQYF
-,TRBV7-2,TRBJ2-2,many,TGTGCCAGCAGCTTAGGGATGGACACCGGGGAGCTGTTTTTT,CASSLGMDTGELFF
-,TRBV7-2,TRBJ2-7,few,TGTGCCAGCAGCTTAAACGACTCCTACGAGCAGTACTTC,CASSLNDSYEQYF
TRBD2,TRBV7-8,TRBJ2-5,-,TGTGCCAGCAGCTACCGACTAGCGGTGGGTCTAGAGACCCAGTACTTC,CASSYRLAVGLETQYF
-,TRBV20-1,TRBJ2-1,many,TGCAGTGCTAGCGGCGTCGGAGCCGCCCCTGTCAATGAGCAGTTCTTC,CSASGVGAAPVNEQFF
-,TRBV7-6,TRBJ2-2,few,TGTGCCAGCAGCATCGGGACGAACGGGGAGCTGTTTTTT,CASSIGTNGELFF
-,TRBV24-1,TRBJ2-1,few,TGTGCCACCAGCACGGACACATCCAATGAGCAGTTCTTC,CATSTDTSNEQFF
-,TRBV11-2,TRBJ2-4,-,TGTGCCAGCAGCAACCAAAGCATTCAGTACTTC,CASSNQSIQYF
-,TRBV28,TRBJ1-5,few,TGTGCCAGCCGTACCCGGAGAAGAATGGGGGACAATCAGCCCCAGCATTTT,CASRTRRRMGDNQPQHF
TRBD2,TRBV4-2,TRBJ2-5,few,TGTGCCAGCAGCCAAGACCTAGCGGGAGCTTGGGAGACCCAGTACTTC,CASSQDLAGAWETQYF
TRBD2,TRBV4-2,TRBJ2-5,-,TGTGCCAGCAGCCTGGGACTAGGAGCCCAAGAGACCCAGTACTTC,CASSLGLGAQETQYF
-,TRBV7-9,TRBJ1-3,-,TGTGCCAGCAGCTTCCCCGTGGTGGGGGGAAACACCATATATTTT,CASSFPVVGGNTIYF
-,TRBV6-1,TRBJ1-4,few,TGTGCCAGCAGACCAGGGATCTTCAATGAAAAACTGTTTTTT,CASRPGIFNEKLFF
TRBD2,TRBV2,TRBJ2-1,few,TGTGCCAGCAGCCGGTACGGGCGGGAGGGGGGCAATGAGCAGTTCTTC,CASSRYGREGGNEQFF
-,TRBV20-1,TRBJ2-3,few,TGCAGTGCTAGCGCGTCCGTCCCCCCAGATACGCAGTATTTT,CSASASVPPDTQYF
TRBD2,TRBV10-2,TRBJ2-1,-,TGCGCCAGCAGAGGGGCTAGCGGGGGGGCCGGTGAGCAGTTCTTC,CASRGASGGAGEQFF
-,TRBV12-3/TRBV12-4,TRBJ2-1,-,TGTGCCAGCAGTTTGATACTATACAATGAGCAGTTCTTC,CASSLILYNEQFF
-,TRBV12-3/TRBV12-4,TRBJ1-5,few,TGTGCCAGCGGGGGGGGGGTCCAGCCCCAGCATTTT,CASGGGVQPQHF
-,TRBV7-6,TRBJ1-1,-,TGTGCCAGCAGCGGAAGAGGGGGGAACACTGAAGCTTTCTTT,CASSGRGGNTEAFF
TRBD2,TRBV2,TRBJ2-1,-,TGTGCCAGCAGTGAGGTTGGGGCGGGAGGAACCTACAATGAGCAGTTCTTC,CASSEVGAGGTYNEQFF
TRBD2,TRBV12-3/TRBV12-4,TRBJ2-3,many,TGTGCCAGCAGTTTAGGTAGCGGGGGCGCCGGGAATACGCAGTATTTT,CASSLGSGGAGNTQYF
-,TRBV5-1,TRBJ1-1,few,TGCGCCAGCAGCCCGCTGGACAGCGGCCACACTGAAGCTTTCTTT,CASSPLDSGHTEAFF
-,TRBV20-1,TRBJ1-1,many,TGCAGTGCTCCCAGGGGTGGGAACACTGAAGCTTTCTTT,CSAPRGGNTEAFF
-,TRBV3-1,TRBJ2-1,few,TGTGCCAGCAGCTCCCGGGGACGACACAATGAGCAGTTCTTC,CASSSRGRHNEQFF
-,TRBV9,TRBJ2-7,few,TGTGCCAGCAGCGTAGGGAGGGGGAGCAGCCAGTACTTC,CASSVGRGSSQYF
TRBD2,TRBV6-4,TRBJ2-1,once,TGTGCCAGCAGTGACCAAGCTAGCGGATCCTACAATGAGCAGTTCTTC,CASSDQASGSYNEQFF
-,TRBV7-7,TRBJ2-3,-,TGTGCTAGCAGCTTATCAGGGGAGGGGACGCAGTATTTT,CASSLSGEGTQYF
TRBD2,TRBV6-2/TRBV6-3,TRBJ2-7,many,TGTGCCAGCAGTTACGGAGCGGGGGAGCAGTACTTC,CASSYGAGEQYF
TRBD1,TRBV29-1,TRBJ1-2,-,TGCAGCGTTACTGGGACAGCCACTAACTATGGCTACACCTTC,CSVTGTATNYGYTF
TRBD2,TRBV20-1,TRBJ2-3,many,TGCAGTGCTCTTCTACTAGCGGGGGGACATACGCAGTATTTT,CSALLLAGGHTQYF
TRBD1,TRBV10-3,TRBJ1-5,-,TGTGCCATCAGCGAGGGACAGGTAAATCAGCCCCAGCATTTT,CAISEGQVNQPQHF